What follows is one T cell receptor beta chain and its context. This clone's antigen is unknown. Base quality data are lacking; no much larger clone is found one base away. Synthetic TCR analog templates were spiked into each PCR so that absolute template abundance could be estimated from read counts. The immunoSEQ assay used bias-controlled V and J gene primers to amplify TCRbeta CDR3 regions from genomic DNA. Sequencing of rearranged TCRbeta segments was performed at approximately 20X coverage. Concerning the study's data processing: Clustering was used to correct sequencing errors, and CDR3s were annotated against IMGT so that V, D and J genes could be assigned. Downstream analyses used only productive TCRbeta rearrangements, leaving out any out-of-frame or stop-codon sequences. Clonality was computed as one minus Shannon entropy normalized by the log of the number of unique productive sequences. Fisher's exact test with Benjamini-Hochberg correction, at a threshold of adjusted p below 0.01, was used to find clones that differed between time points or between blood and tumor. Here the immuneACCESS table is served through TCRdb, limited to in-frame sequences with V and J called. Missing clones are a known gap in these copies; in checked studies unresolved V genes cover under half, and the rest lacks a known reason. That table gives V, J and clone size, and the DNA gave D and trimming. The sample table shows roughly 120,000 clones, and more than 85% are seen once. The ten largest clonotypes hold more than 1.5% of the sample.

CDR1 and CDR2, looked up from the germline V gene (reference sequence), are MNHEY and SMNVEV. The CDR3 runs 14 residues from the cysteine to the phenylalanine. Only the CDR3 DNA is retained, 42 bases long and in frame from the first base. Trimmed from V: 4 bases; trimmed from J: 7 bases; junction bases lacking a gene match: 7. This record comes from a study of PD-L1 blockade in urothelial cancer (dated by TCRdb to the late 2010s). Looking at the study overall: Therapy was started in about 2014 for all patients, and atezolizumab 1,200 mg was administered intravenously every 3 weeks. About 85% of the 29 patients were males with bladder-origin urothelial cancer, and 18 of 29 reported a prior smoking history. An ECOG performance status of 0 or 1 was recorded for the patients, and 0 to 3 prior chemotherapy regimens had been received by the patients. Blood samples were analyzed 3 weeks after the start of treatment (second dose) and 6 weeks after the start of treatment. Blood samples yielded a median of roughly 150,000 T cells and around 83,000 unique TCRs, with median clonality around 0.084. The study, an exploratory multi-omic analysis, examined somatic, immune and clinical correlates of response to PD-L1 blockade with atezolizumab in urothelial cancer. Pretreatment tumor samples, along with matched peripheral blood collected serially before and after atezolizumab treatment, underwent TCR sequencing. Durable clinical benefit was defined as a progression-free survival longer than 6 months, and TCR features were additionally tested against progression-free survival and overall survival. In the same patients, whole exome sequencing and RNA sequencing of pretreatment tumors were performed in addition to TCR sequencing. Durable clinical benefit was achieved by nine patients and was not achieved by 20 patients. Pretreatment blood TCR-seq was available for about 28 patients, at least one posttreatment blood collection was obtained for some 24 patients, and tumor TCR-seq was available for some 24 patients. Results the study describes overall, beyond this receptor: Improved progression-free and overall survival was associated with having pretreatment peripheral blood TCR clonality below the median. At 3 weeks after the start of treatment, tumor-associated TCR clones in peripheral blood had expanded more in patients with durable benefit (n ≈ 24, p = 0.022). Small sample size (n ≈ 29) and many exploratory analyses mean the results are intended to be hypothesis-generating.

The sample's time point label, in plain terms: peripheral blood 6 weeks after treatment start. The cohort included 29 patients with locally advanced or metastatic urothelial carcinoma who were treated at Memorial Sloan Kettering on a trial protocol. Peripheral blood mononuclear cells were collected pretreatment and during treatment, at between 1 and 8 total time points per patient. The Qiagen DNeasy Blood extraction kit was used to purify genomic DNA from total PBMCs and tumor samples. PBMCs were collected pretreatment and during treatment, and were isolated and stored as previously described. Specimen: PBMCs, collected around atezolizumab (anti-PD-L1) treatment. The origin of this receptor is a man between 60 and 75 years old with urothelial cancer. The rearrangement combines TRBV27 with TRBJ2-1; 7 junctional bases match TRBD2. The DNA sequence is as follows: TGTGCCAGCAGTTCCTGGACTAGAGGAAATGAGCAGTTCTTC. This is translated as CASSSWTRGNEQFF.